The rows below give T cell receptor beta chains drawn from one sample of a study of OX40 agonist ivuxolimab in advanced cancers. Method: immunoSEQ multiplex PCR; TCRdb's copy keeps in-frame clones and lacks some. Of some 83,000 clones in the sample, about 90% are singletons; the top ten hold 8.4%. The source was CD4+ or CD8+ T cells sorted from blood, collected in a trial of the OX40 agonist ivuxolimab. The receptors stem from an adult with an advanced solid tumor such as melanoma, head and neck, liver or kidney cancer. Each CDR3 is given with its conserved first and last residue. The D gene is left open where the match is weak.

CASSQLPAGDNQPQHF | TGCGCCAGCAGCCAACTTCCGGCGGGGGACAATCAGCCCCAGCATTTT | TRBJ1-5 | TRBV4-1 | .
CASSEYRGAGQPQHF | TGTGCCAGCAGTGAATATAGGGGGGCGGGACAGCCCCAGCATTTT | TRBJ1-5 | TRBV6-1 | .
CASSPRLAGTYNEQFF | TGTGCCAGCAGCCCTCGACTAGCGGGAACCTACAATGAGCAGTTCTTC | TRBJ2-1 | TRBV4-2 | TRBD2
CASSFFGTGVEIETQYF | TGTGCCAGCAGTTTCTTCGGGACAGGGGTTGAGATAGAGACCCAGTACTTC | TRBJ2-5 | TRBV28 | TRBD1
CASSLAGYEQYF | TGTGCCAGCAGTTTAGCGGGATACGAGCAGTACTTC | TRBJ2-7 | TRBV28 | .
CASSSSDRAETQYF | TGTGCCAGCAGTTCATCGGACAGGGCAGAGACCCAGTACTTC | TRBJ2-5 | TRBV28 | TRBD1
CASSMLSGWDEQFF | TGTGCCAGTAGTATGCTATCAGGGTGGGATGAGCAGTTCTTC | TRBJ2-1 | TRBV19 | .
CASSLTGAGNYGYTF | TGTGCCAGCAGTTTAACGGGGGCCGGTAACTATGGCTACACCTTC | TRBJ1-2 | TRBV28 | .
CASGLNRGRNSPLHF | TGTGCCAGTGGACTAAACAGGGGACGCAATTCACCCCTCCACTTT | TRBJ1-6 | TRBV6-5 | TRBD1
CASSLAGAGGTEAFF | TGTGCCAGCAGCTTAGCAGGTGCGGGGGGCACTGAAGCTTTCTTT | TRBJ1-1 | TRBV7-8 | .
CASSLRGSFGVKLFF | TGTGCCAGCAGTTTAAGGGGCAGTTTTGGGGTAAAACTGTTTTTT | TRBJ1-4 | TRBV27 | .
CASTPSSEQFF | TGTGCCAGCACCCCTAGTTCTGAGCAGTTCTTC | TRBJ2-1 | TRBV7-9 | .
CASRPWTGGNEQFF | TGTGCCAGTAGACCCTGGACAGGGGGGAATGAGCAGTTCTTC | TRBJ2-1 | TRBV19 | TRBD1